A selection of T cell receptor beta chains follows, all from one sample in a study of response to subunit inactivated influenza vaccine. One entry per CDR3 protein results from TCRdb running MiXCR on the RT-PCR reads. The table lists about 700,000 distinct CDR3 sequences, more than 11% of them singletons, with 6.5% to 8.5% in the top ten. This material consisted of PBMCs from blood, taken 14 days before vaccination. The receptors come from a man aged 45-65 years who received an inactivated influenza vaccine. The CDR3 runs from the conserved cysteine through the conserved F or W. A D gene is named only where the DNA matches it firmly. Clone size is stated in some rows and not others, as once, few, many or a class when expanded.

V: TRBV6-2/TRBV6-3
J: TRBJ1-3
D: -
size: few
DNA: TGTGCCAGCACCGAGGTTCAACTGGGAAACACCATATATTTT
CDR3: CASTEVQLGNTIYF

V: TRBV5-5
J: TRBJ2-7
D: -
size: few
DNA: TGTGCCAGCAGCTTGGGGACAGTAGCCTACGAGCAGTACTTC
CDR3: CASSLGTVAYEQYF

V: TRBV7-8
J: TRBJ2-2
D: TRBD2
size: many
DNA: TGTGCCAGCAGCTCAGGCACTAGCGGGAGGGCCCGGACCGGGGAGCTGTTTTTT
CDR3: CASSSGTSGRARTGELFF

V: TRBV6-1
J: TRBJ2-7
D: -
size: -
DNA: TGTGCCAGCAGTGAACTTAAGGGTAGACTAGCAGGGGCCTACGAGCAGTACTTC
CDR3: CASSELKGRLAGAYEQYF

V: TRBV5-6
J: TRBJ1-6
D: -
size: few
DNA: TGTGCCAGCACCCTGTGGGGGTTAGAAAATTCACCCCTCCACTTT
CDR3: CASTLWGLENSPLHF

V: TRBV6-2/TRBV6-3
J: TRBJ2-2
D: TRBD2
size: -
DNA: TGTGCCAGCAGGGGCCGAGGGACACACGGGACTAGCGGGATTTCCGGGGAGCTGTTTTTT
CDR3: CASRGRGTHGTSGISGELFF

V: TRBV28
J: TRBJ1-2
D: -
size: few
DNA: TGTGCCAGCAGTTTAACGGGGGGGGCGCATAACTATGGCTACACCTTC
CDR3: CASSLTGGAHNYGYTF

V: TRBV27
J: TRBJ2-7
D: -
size: few
DNA: TGTGCCAGCACTTCCTCCGTTAAAGAGCAGTACTTC
CDR3: CASTSSVKEQYF

V: TRBV6-4
J: TRBJ2-3
D: -
size: -
DNA: TGTGCCAGCAGTGACAGGGGGAAAGGCACAGATACGCAGTATTTT
CDR3: CASSDRGKGTDTQYF

V: TRBV5-1
J: TRBJ2-2
D: TRBD1
size: few
DNA: TGCGCCAGCAGCTTGGACAGGGGAACGAACACCGGGGAGCTGTTTTTT
CDR3: CASSLDRGTNTGELFF

V: TRBV2
J: TRBJ2-1
D: -
size: -
DNA: TGTGCCGGCGGCTCCTACAATGAGCAGTTCTTC
CDR3: CAGGSYNEQFF

V: TRBV20-1
J: TRBJ2-1
D: -
size: -
DNA: TGCAGTGCCTATCCCTCCGGGATCTTCGGCGGGCTTGTGGGCAATGAGCAGTTCTTC
CDR3: CSAYPSGIFGGLVGNEQFF

V: TRBV12-3/TRBV12-4
J: TRBJ2-1
D: TRBD2
size: many
DNA: TGTGCCAGCAGTTCTCCCGGGACTAGCGGGAGCTGGGAGCAGTTCTTC
CDR3: CASSSPGTSGSWEQFF

V: TRBV4-1
J: TRBJ1-3
D: -
size: few
DNA: TGCGCCAGCAGCCGCACCCCCTTTACTGGAAACACCATATATTTT
CDR3: CASSRTPFTGNTIYF